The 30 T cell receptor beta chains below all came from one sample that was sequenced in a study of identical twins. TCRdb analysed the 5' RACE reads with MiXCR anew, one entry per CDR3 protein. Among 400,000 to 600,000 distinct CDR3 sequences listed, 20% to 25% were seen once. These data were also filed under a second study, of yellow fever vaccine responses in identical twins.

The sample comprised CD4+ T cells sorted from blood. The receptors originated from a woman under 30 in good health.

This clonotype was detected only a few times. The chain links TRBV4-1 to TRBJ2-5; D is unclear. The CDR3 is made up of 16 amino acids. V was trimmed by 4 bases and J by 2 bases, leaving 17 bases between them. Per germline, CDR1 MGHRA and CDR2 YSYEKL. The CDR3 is CASSPVHQTTQETQYF. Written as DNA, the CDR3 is TGCGCCAGCAGCCCGGTCCACCAGACAACACAAGAGACCCAGTACTTC.

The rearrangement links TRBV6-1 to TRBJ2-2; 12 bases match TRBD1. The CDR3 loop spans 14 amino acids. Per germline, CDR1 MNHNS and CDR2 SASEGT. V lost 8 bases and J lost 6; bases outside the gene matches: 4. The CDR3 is CASGTGGESGELFF. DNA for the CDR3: TGTGCCAGCGGGACAGGGGGCGAGTCCGGGGAGCTGTTTTTT.

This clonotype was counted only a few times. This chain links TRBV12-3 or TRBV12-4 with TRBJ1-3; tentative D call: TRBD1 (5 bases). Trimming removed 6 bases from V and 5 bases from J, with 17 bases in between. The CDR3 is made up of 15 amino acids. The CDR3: CASRHRDYPRNTIYF. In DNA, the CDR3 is TGTGCCAGCAGACACCGGGACTACCCCCGAAACACCATATATTTT.

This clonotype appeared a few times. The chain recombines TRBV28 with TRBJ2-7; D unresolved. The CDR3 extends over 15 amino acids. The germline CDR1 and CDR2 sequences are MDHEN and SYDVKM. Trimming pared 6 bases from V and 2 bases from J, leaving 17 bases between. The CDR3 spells CASRGEGRSTYEQYV. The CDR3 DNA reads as TGTGCCAGCAGGGGTGAAGGGCGAAGTACCTACGAGCAGTACGTC.

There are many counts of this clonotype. CDR3 loop: CASSLNEDSPLHF. DNA for the CDR3: TGCGCCAGCAGCTTGAATGAGGATTCACCCCTCCACTTT. The J gene is TRBJ1-6, the V gene TRBV5-1; the D is unclear. This CDR3 has 13 residues. The V gene's germline CDR1 is SGHRS and CDR2 YFSETQ. Trimming left V 1 base short and J 8 bases short, with 7 bases between.

The CDR3 loop is CAISDSGTVGEKLFF. For the CDR3, the DNA is TGTGCCATCAGCGACTCCGGGACGGTGGGGGAAAAACTGTTTTTT. This rearrangement joins TRBV10-3 to TRBJ1-4; D perhaps matches TRBD1 (5 bases). CDR1 and CDR2 (germline): ENHRY, SYGVKD. This CDR3 has 15 residues. V lost 6 bases and J lost 8, with 19 bases in between.

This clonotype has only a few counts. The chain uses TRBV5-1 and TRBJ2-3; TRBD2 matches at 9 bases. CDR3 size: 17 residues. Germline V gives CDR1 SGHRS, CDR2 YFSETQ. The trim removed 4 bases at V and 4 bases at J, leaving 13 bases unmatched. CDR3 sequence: CASSRSHGGRAADTQYF. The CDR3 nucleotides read TGCGCCAGCAGCCGGTCCCACGGCGGGAGGGCTGCAGATACGCAGTATTTT.

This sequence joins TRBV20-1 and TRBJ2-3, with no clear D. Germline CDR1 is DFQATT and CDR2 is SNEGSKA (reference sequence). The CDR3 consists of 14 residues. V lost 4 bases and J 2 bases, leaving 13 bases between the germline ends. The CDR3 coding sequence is TGCAGTGCTATTCCCGGGCAGATCACAGATACGCAGTATTTT. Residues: CSAIPGQITDTQYF.

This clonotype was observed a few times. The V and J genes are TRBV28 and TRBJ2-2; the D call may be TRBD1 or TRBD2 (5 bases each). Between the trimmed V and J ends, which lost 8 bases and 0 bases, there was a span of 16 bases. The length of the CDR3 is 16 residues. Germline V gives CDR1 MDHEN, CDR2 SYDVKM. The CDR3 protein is CASSRQGRANTGELFF. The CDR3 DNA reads TGTGCCAGCTCCCGGCAGGGACGGGCGAACACCGGGGAGCTGTTTTTT. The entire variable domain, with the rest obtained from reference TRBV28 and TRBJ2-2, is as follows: DVKVTQSSRYLVKRTGEKVFLECVQDMDHENMFWYRQDPGLGLRLIYFSYDVKMKEKGDIPEGYSVSREKKERFSLILESASTNQTSMYLCASSRQGRANTGELFFGEGSRLTVL.

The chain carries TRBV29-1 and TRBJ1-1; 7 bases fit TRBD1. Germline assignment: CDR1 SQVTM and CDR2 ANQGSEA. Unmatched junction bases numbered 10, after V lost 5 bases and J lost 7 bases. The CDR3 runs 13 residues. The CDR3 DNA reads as TGCAGCGTTCTATCTCAGGACAGGTTTGAAGCTTTCTTT. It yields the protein CSVLSQDRFEAFF.

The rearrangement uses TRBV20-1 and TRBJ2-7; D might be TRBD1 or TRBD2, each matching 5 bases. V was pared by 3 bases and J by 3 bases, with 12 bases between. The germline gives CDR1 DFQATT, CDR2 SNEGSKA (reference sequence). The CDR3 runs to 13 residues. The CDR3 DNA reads TGCAGTGCTAGTCGTCCAGGGAGCTACGAGCAGTACGTC. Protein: CSASRPGSYEQYV.

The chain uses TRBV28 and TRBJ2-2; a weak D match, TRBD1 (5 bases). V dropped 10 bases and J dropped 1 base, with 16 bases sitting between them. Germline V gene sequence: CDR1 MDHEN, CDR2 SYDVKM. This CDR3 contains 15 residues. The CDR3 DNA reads TGTGCCACCCTTTGGGGCAGTAAGAACACCGGGGAGCTGTTTTTT. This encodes CATLWGSKNTGELFF.

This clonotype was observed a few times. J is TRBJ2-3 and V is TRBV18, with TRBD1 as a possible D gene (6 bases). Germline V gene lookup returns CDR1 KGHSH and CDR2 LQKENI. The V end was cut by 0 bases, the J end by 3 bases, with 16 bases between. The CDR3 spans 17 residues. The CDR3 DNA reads TGTGCCAGCTCACCACCGGCAGGGGCTTATGTTACAGATACGCAGTATTTT. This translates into CASSPPAGAYVTDTQYF.

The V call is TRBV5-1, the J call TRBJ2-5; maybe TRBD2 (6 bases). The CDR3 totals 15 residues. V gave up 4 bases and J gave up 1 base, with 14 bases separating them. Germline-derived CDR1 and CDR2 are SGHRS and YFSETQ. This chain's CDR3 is CASSPQGLSQETQYF. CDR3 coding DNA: TGCGCCAGCAGCCCCCAGGGACTGAGCCAAGAGACCCAGTACTTC. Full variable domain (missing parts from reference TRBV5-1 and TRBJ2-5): KAGVTQTPRYLIKTRGQQVTLSCSPISGHRSVSWYQQTPGQGLQFLFEYFSETQRNKGNFPGRFSGRQFSNSRSEMNVSTLELGDSALYLCASSPQGLSQETQYFGPGTRLLVL.

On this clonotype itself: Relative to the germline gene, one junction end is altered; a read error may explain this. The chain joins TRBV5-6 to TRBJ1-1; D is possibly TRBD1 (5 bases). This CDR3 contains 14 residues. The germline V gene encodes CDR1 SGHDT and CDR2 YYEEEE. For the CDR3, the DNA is TGTGCCAGCAGCTTTCTGGGGGTGAACACTGTAGCTTTCTTT. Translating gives CASSFLGVNTVAFF.

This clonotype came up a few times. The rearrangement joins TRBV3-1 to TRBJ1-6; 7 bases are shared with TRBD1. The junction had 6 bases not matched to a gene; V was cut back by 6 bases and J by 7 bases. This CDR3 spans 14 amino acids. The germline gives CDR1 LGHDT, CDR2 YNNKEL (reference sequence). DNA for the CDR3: TGTGCCAGCAGATCCGGGACAGCAAATTCACCCCTCCACTTT. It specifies CASRSGTANSPLHF.

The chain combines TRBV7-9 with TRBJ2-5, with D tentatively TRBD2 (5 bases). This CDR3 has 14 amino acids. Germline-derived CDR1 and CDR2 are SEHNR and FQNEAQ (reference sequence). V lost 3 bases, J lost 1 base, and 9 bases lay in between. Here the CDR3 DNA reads TGTGCCAGCAGCTTTTTTGGGAGCCAAGAGACCCAGTACTTC. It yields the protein CASSFFGSQETQYF.

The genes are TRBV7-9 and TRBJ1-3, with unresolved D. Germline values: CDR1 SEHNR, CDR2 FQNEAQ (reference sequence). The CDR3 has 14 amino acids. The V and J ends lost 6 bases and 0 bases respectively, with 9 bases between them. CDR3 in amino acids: CASSYQSSGNTIYF. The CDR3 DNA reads TGTGCCAGCAGTTACCAGAGCTCTGGAAACACCATATATTTT.

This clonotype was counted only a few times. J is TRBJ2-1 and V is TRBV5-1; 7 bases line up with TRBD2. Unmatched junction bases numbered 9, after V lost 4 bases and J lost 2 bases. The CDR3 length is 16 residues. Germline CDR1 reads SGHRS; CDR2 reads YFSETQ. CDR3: CASSALGGGTYNEQFF. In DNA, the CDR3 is TGCGCCAGCAGCGCGCTCGGGGGAGGGACCTACAATGAGCAGTTCTTC.

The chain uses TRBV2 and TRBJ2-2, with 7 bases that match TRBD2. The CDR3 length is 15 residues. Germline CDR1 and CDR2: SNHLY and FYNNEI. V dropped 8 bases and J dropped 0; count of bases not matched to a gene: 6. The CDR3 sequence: CASRYGTTNTGELFF. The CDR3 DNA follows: TGTGCCAGCCGTTATGGGACTACGAACACCGGGGAGCTGTTTTTT.

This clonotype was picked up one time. The CDR3 nucleotides are TGCAGTGCTAGCGCTAGGACCGGGGAGCTGTTTTTT. Translated, it gives CSASARTGELFF. The chain joins TRBV20-1 to TRBJ2-2; D uncertain. This CDR3 has 12 amino acids. V was shortened by 3 bases and J by 5 bases, with 7 bases between the two germline ends. Germline values: CDR1 DFQATT, CDR2 SNEGSKA (reference sequence).

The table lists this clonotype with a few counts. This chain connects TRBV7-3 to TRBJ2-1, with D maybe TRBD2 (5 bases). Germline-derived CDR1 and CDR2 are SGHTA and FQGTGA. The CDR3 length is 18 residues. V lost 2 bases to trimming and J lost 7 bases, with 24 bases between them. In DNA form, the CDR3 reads TGTGCCAGCAGCTTACTAACACGCGGGTCTCCCACGGGGAATGAGCAGTTCTTC. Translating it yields CASSLLTRGSPTGNEQFF.

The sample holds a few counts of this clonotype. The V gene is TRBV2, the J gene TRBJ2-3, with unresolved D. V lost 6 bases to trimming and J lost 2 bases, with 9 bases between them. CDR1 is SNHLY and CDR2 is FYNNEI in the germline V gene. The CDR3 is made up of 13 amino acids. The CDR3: CASSRRTTDTQYF. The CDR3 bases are TGTGCCAGCAGCCGAAGGACCACAGATACGCAGTATTTT.

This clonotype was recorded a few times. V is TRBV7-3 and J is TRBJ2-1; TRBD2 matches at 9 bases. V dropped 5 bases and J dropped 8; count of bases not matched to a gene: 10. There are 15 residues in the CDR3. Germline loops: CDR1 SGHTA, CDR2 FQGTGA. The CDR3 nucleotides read TGTGCCAGCAGCAAAAGGGGCGGGAGGGCCGATGAGCAGTTCTTC. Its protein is CASSKRGGRADEQFF.

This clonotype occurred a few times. CDR3 residues: CSVHRDPGDTQYF. The CDR3 DNA reads as TGCAGCGTTCACCGGGACCCGGGAGATACGCAGTATTTT. The chain uses TRBV29-1 and TRBJ2-3, with D perhaps assigned TRBD1 or TRBD2 (5 bases each). This CDR3 spans 13 amino acids. CDR1 is SQVTM and CDR2 is ANQGSEA in the germline V gene. The germline V and J ends were trimmed by 5 bases and 5 bases, with 14 bases remaining between them.

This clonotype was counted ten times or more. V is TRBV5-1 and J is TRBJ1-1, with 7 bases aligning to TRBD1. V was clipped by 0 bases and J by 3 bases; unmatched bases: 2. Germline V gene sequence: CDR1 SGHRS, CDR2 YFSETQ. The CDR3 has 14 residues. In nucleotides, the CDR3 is TGCGCCAGCAGCTTGGGGGACAGTCACACTGAAGCTTTCTTT. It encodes CASSLGDSHTEAFF.

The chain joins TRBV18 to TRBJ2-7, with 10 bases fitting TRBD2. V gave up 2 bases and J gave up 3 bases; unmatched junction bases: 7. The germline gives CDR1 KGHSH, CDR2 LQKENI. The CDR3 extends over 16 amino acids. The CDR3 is CASSPKRGLADYEQYF. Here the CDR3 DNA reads TGTGCCAGCTCACCAAAGCGCGGACTAGCGGACTACGAGCAGTACTTC.

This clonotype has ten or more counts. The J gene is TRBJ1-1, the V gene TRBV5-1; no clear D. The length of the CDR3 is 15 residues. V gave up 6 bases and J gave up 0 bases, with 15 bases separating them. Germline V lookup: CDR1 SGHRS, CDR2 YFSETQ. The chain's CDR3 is CASTSGERVNTEAFF. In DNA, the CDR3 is TGCGCCAGCACGTCCGGGGAGAGGGTGAACACTGAAGCTTTCTTT.

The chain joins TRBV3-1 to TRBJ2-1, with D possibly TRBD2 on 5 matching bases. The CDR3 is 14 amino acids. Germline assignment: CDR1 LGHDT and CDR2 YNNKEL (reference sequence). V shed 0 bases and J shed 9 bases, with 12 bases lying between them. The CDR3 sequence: CASSQDKRYGEQFF. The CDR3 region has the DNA TGTGCCAGCAGCCAAGATAAGCGGTATGGTGAGCAGTTCTTC.

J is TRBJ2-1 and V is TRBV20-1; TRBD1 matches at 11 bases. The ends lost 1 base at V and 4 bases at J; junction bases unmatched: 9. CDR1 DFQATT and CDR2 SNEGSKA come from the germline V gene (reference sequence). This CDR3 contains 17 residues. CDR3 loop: CSARVDRGPSRYNEQFF. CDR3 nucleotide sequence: TGCAGTGCTAGAGTGGACAGGGGGCCGAGTCGTTACAATGAGCAGTTCTTC.